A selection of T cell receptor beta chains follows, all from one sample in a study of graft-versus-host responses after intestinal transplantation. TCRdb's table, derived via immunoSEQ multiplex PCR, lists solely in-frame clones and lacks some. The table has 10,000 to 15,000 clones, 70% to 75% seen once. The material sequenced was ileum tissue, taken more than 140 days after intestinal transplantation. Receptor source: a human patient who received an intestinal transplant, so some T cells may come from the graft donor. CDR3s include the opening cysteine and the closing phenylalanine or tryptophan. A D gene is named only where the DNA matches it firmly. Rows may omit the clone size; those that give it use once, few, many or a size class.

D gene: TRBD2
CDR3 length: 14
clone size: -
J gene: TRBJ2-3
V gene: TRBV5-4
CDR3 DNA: TGTGCCAGCGGGGGCAGCGGGAGGGCAGATACGCAGTATTTT
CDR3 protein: CASGGSGRADTQYF

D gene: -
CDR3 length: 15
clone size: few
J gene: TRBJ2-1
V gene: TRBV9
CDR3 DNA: TGTGCCAGCAGCTACGCGGGGAGCTCCTACAATGAGCAGTTCTTC
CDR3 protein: CASSYAGSSYNEQFF

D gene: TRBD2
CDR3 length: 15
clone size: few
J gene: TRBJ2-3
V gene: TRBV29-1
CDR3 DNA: TGCAGCGTTTTAGGGACTAGCGGTCCTTCGGATACGCAGTATTTT
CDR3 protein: CSVLGTSGPSDTQYF

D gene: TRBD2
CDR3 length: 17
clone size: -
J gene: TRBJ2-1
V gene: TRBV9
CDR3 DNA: TGTGCCAGCAGCGTAGGGCTAGCGGGGGGGCCCTACAATGAGCAGTTCTTC
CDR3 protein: CASSVGLAGGPYNEQFF

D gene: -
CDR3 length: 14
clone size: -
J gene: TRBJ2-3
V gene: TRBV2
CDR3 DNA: TGTGCCAGCAGTGTTCTCCGCGGAACAGATACGCAGTATTTT
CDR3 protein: CASSVLRGTDTQYF

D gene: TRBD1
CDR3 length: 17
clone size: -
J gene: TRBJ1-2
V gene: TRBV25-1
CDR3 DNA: TGTGCCAGCAGTGGTATCGGGACAGGGCGCCCCAACTATGGCTACACCTTC
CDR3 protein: CASSGIGTGRPNYGYTF

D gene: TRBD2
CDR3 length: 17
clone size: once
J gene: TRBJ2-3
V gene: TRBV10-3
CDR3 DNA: TGTGCCATCAGCACCCCTCCACTAGCGGGGGATCAGGTTACGCAGTATTTT
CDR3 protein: CAISTPPLAGDQVTQYF

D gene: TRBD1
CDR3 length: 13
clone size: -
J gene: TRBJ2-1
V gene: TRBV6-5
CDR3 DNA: TGTGCCAGCAGTTCGGACAGGGTGGATGAGCAGTTCTTC
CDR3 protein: CASSSDRVDEQFF

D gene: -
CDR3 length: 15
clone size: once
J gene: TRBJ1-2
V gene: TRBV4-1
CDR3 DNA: TGCGCCAGCAGCCAAGCGCAGGGGCTGATCTATGGCTACACCTTC
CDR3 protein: CASSQAQGLIYGYTF

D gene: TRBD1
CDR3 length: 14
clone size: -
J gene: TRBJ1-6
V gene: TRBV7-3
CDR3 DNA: TGTGCCAGCAGCTTTGGGACAGGGAATTCACCCCTCCACTTT
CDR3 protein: CASSFGTGNSPLHF

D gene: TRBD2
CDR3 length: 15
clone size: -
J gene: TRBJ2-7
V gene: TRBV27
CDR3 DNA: TGTGCCAGCAGGGGACTAGCGGGGGCCAACTACGAGCAGTACTTC
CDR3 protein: CASRGLAGANYEQYF

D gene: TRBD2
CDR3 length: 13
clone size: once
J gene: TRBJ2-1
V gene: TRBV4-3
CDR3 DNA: TGCGCCAGCAGCCAGTCGGGAGGGCCGAAGAAGTTCTTC
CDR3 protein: CASSQSGGPKKFF

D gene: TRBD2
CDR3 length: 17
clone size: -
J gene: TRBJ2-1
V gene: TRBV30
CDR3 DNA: TGTGCCTGGAGTGTCCTTCAACTAGCGGCCCACTACAATGAGCAGTTCTTC
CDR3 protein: CAWSVLQLAAHYNEQFF

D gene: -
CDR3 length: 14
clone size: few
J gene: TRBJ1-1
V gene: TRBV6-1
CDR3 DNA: TGTGCCAGCAGCTTCACTCAGGGGAACACTGAAGCTTTCTTT
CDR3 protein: CASSFTQGNTEAFF

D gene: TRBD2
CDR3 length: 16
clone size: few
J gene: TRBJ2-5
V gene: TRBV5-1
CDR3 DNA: TGCGCCAGCAGCTTAATTAGCGGGGGGACACAAGAGACCCAGTACTTC
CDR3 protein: CASSLISGGTQETQYF

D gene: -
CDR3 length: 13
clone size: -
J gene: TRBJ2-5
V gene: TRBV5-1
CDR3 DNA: TGCGCCAGCAGCCCACAGGTGCAAGAGACCCAGTACTTC
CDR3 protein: CASSPQVQETQYF

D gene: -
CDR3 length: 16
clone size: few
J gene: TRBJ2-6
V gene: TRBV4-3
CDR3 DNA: TGCGCCAGCAGCCAAGTTTGGCGGGGAGAGGCCAACGTCCTGACTTTC
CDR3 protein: CASSQVWRGEANVLTF

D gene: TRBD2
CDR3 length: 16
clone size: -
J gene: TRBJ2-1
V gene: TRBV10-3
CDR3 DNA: TGTGCCATCAGCCTGACTAGCGGGGGGCCGGCGAGGGCGGAGTTCTTC
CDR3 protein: CAISLTSGGPARAEFF

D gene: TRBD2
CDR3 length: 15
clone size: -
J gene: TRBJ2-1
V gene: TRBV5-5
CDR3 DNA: TGTGCCAGCAGCCTGCTAGCGGGGATTTACAATGAGCAGTTCTTC
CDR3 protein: CASSLLAGIYNEQFF

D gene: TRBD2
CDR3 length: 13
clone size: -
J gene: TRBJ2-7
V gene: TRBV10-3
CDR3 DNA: TGTGCCATCCGGCGGGGGGACCCCTACGAGCAGTACTTC
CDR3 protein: CAIRRGDPYEQYF

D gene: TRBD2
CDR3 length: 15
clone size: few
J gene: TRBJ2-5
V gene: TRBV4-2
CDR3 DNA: TGTGCCAGCAGCCAAGGAGCTAGCGGCCAAGAGACCCAGTACTTC
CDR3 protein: CASSQGASGQETQYF

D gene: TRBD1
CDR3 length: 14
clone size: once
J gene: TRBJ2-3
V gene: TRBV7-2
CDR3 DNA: TGTGCCAGCACAGGGGACAGGGGGCGAGATACGCAGTATTTT
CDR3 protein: CASTGDRGRDTQYF

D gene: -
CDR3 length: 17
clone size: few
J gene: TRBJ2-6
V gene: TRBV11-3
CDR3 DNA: TGTGCCAGCAGCCTACTCTCCTCGGGGTATGGGGCCAACGTCCTGACTTTC
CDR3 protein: CASSLLSSGYGANVLTF

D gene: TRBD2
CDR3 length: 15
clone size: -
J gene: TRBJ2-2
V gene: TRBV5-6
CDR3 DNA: TGTGCCAGCTCACCCGCGGGGGTGTCCACCGGGGAGCTGTTTTTT
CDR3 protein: CASSPAGVSTGELFF

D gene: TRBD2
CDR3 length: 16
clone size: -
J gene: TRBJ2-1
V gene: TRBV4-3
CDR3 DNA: TGCGCCAGCAGCCAAGATAAGGGACTAGCCTACAATGAGCAGTTCTTC
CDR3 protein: CASSQDKGLAYNEQFF

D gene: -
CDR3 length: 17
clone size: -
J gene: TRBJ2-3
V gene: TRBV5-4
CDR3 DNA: TGTGCCAGCAGCCAAGACGCCCCCAACAGGGGGGGAGATACGCAGTATTTT
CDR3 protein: CASSQDAPNRGGDTQYF

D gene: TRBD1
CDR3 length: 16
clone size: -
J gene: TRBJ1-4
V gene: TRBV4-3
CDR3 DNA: TGCGCCAGCAGCCAAGATCCCGGGACAGGGAGTGAAAAACTGTTTTTT
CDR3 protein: CASSQDPGTGSEKLFF

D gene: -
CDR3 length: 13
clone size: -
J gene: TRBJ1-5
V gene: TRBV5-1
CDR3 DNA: TGCGCCAGCAGCTTCCAGGGGAATCAGCCCCAGCATTTT
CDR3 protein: CASSFQGNQPQHF

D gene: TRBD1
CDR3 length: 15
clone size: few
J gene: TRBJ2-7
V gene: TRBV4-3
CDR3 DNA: TGCGCCAGCAGCCAAGTACAGGGGGGCTCCTACGAGCAGTACTTC
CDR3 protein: CASSQVQGGSYEQYF

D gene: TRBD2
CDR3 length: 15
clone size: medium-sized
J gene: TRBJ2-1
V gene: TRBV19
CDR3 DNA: TGTGCCAGTAGTATAAGTGCGCTAGCGGACAATGAGCAGTTCTTC
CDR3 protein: CASSISALADNEQFF

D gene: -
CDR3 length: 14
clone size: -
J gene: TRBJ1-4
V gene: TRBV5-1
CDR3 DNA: TGCGCCAGCAGCTCTGACAGTACTAATGAAAAACTGTTTTTT
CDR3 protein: CASSSDSTNEKLFF

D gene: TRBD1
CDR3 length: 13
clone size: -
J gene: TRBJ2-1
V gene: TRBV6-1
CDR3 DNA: TGTGCCACCCGACAGGGGGCTCACAATGAGCAGTTCTTC
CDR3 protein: CATRQGAHNEQFF

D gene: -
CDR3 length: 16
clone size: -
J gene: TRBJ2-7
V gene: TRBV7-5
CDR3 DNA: TGTGCCAGCAGCTACTCACGCGGGACAGCCCCTTACGAGCAGTACTTC
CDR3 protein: CASSYSRGTAPYEQYF

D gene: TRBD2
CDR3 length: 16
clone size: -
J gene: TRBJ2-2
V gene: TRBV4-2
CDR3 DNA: TGTGCCAGCAGCCAAGAGCGGGGGGGAAACACCGGGGAGCTGTTTTTT
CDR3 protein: CASSQERGGNTGELFF

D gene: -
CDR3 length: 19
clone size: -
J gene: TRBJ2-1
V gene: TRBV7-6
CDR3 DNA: TGTGCCAGCAGCTCATACCCCGTCCGACTACTAAGCTCCTACAATGAGCAGTTCTTC
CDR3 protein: CASSSYPVRLLSSYNEQFF

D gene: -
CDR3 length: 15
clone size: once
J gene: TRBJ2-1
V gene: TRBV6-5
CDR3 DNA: TGTGCCAGCAGTTTAGTCTGGAGGTCGGGCAATGAGCAGTTCTTC
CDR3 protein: CASSLVWRSGNEQFF

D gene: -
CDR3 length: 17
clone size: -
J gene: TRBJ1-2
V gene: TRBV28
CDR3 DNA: TGTGCCAGCAGTCCACAACCCCGCCGGGAGGCTAACTATGGCTACACCTTC
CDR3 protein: CASSPQPRREANYGYTF

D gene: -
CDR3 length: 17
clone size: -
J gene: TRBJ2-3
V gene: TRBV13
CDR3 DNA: TGTGCCAGCAGCTTAGAACGAGAAGATCCCTCTTCAGATACGCAGTATTTT
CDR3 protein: CASSLEREDPSSDTQYF

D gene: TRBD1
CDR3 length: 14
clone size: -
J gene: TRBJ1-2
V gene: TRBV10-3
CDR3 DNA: TGTGCCATCAGTGCCGGGACAGGGGCCTATGGCTACACCTTC
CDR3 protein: CAISAGTGAYGYTF

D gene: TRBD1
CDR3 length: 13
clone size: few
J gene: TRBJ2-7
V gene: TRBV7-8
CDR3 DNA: TGTGCCAGCAGCCAGGACAGGGGCTACGAGCAGTACTTC
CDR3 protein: CASSQDRGYEQYF

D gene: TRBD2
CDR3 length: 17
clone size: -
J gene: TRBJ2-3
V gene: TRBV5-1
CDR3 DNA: TGCGCCAGCAGCTTGGAACTAGCGGGAGCGGGCACAGATACGCAGTATTTT
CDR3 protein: CASSLELAGAGTDTQYF

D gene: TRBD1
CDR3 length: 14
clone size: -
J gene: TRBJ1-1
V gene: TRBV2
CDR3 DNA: TGTGCCAGCATCGTACAGGGGTTGATGACTGAAGCTTTCTTT
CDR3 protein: CASIVQGLMTEAFF

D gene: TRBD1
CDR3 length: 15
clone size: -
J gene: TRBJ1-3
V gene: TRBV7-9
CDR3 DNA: TGTGCCAGCAGCTTCACAGGGGAGGCCAGAAACACCATATATTTT
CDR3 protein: CASSFTGEARNTIYF

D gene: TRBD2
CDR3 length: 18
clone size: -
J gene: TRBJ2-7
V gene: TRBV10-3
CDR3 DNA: TGTGCCATCAGTGACCCGGGCCTAGCGGGCGCTAGCTCCTACGAGCAGTACTTC
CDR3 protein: CAISDPGLAGASSYEQYF

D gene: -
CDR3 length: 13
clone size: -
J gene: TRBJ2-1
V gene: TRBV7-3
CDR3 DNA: TGTGCCAGCAGCCCGGTGGGGCTAGCGCTCCAGTTCTTC
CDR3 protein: CASSPVGLALQFF

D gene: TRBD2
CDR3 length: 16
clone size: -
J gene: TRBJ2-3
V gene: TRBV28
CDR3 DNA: TGTGCCAGCAGTGACTACCTAGCGGGGGACTCGGATACGCAGTATTTT
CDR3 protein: CASSDYLAGDSDTQYF

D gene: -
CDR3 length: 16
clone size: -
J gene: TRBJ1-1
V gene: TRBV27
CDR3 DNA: TGTGCCAGCAGATTATTCGGCAGGGAACCGAACACTGAAGCTTTCTTT
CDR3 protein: CASRLFGREPNTEAFF

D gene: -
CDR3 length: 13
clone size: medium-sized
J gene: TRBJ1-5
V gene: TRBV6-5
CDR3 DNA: TGTGCCAGCAGCGGGACAAGGGATCAGCCCCAGCATTTT
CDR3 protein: CASSGTRDQPQHF

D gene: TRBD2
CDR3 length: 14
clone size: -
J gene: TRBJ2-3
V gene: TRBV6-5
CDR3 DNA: TGTGCCAGCAGTCCTAGCGGGAGCACAGATACGCAGTATTTT
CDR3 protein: CASSPSGSTDTQYF

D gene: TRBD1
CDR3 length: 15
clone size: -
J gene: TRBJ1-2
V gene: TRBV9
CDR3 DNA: TGTGCCAGCAGCGTGTTGACAGGGGGATCGGATGGCTACACCTTC
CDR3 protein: CASSVLTGGSDGYTF

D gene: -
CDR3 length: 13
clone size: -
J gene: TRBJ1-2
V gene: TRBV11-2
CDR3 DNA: TGTGCCAGCAGCAGCGACCGACACTATGGCTACACCTTC
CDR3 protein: CASSSDRHYGYTF